The 14 T cell receptor beta chains in this list originate from one sample, sequenced in a study of identical twins (dated by TCRdb to about 2016). Library creation used 5' RACE. The sequencer was an Illumina HiSeq 2000. In TCRdb, the public reads were trimmed at Q25 with fastp and aligned with MiXCR, with productive beta chains retained. When rows share a CDR3 protein, they turn into one entry using the most common DNA and genes. The table for this sample lists approximately 300,000 distinct CDR3 sequences; 8% to 9.5% of them were counted only once. The top ten hold approximately 7% of the sample. This sample also belongs to another study, concerning yellow fever vaccine responses in identical twins.

Material: CD8+ T cells sorted from blood. Source of these receptors: a woman aged 18-29 years in good health.

As for this clonotype: Sequence at one end of the junction differs from germline and may be a read error. The chain combines TRBV20-1 with TRBJ1-4, with D possibly being TRBD1 (6 bases). The CDR3 length is 9 residues. The germline V gene has CDR1 DFQATT and CDR2 SNEGSKA (reference sequence). The CDR3 DNA reads TGCAGTCCCTTCCGGGCCAGGGGTTTT. This encodes CSPFRARGF.

This clonotype was found many times. This chain links TRBV4-1 with TRBJ2-7; 9 nucleotides line up with TRBD2. The J segment lost 3 bases and the V segment lost 4 bases, leaving 1 base of the junction unmatched. Germline-derived CDR1 and CDR2 are MGHRA and YSYEKL. This CDR3 region has 13 residues. Here the CDR3 DNA reads TGCGCCAGCAGCCCTAGCGGGGTCTACGAGCAGTACTTC. It translates to CASSPSGVYEQYF.

This clonotype was observed many times. The chain combines TRBV19 with TRBJ2-3; D remains ambiguous. Germline V gene sequence: CDR1 LNHDA, CDR2 SQIVND (reference sequence). There are 13 residues in the CDR3. V was pared by 4 bases and J by 11 bases, with 16 bases between. For the CDR3, the DNA is TGTGCCAGTAGTAACCAAGGACCGGTCCTGCAGTATTTT. This translates into CASSNQGPVLQYF.

V is TRBV7-2 and J is TRBJ2-1, with 8 nucleotides matching TRBD2. V dropped 0 bases and J dropped 7; count of bases not matched to a gene: 11. Germline loops: CDR1 SGHTA, CDR2 FQGNSA. The CDR3 sequence is 17 residues long. The CDR3 DNA reads as TGTGCCAGCAGCTTAGCGCGACAGACTAGCGTGATTAATGAGCAGTTCTTC. It specifies CASSLARQTSVINEQFF. Full variable domain (remainder filled in from reference TRBV7-2 and TRBJ2-1): GAGVSQSPSNKVTEKGKDVELRCDPISGHTALYWYRQSLGQGLEFLIYFQGNSAPDKSGLPSDRFSAERTGGSVSTLTIQRTQQEDSAVYLCASSLARQTSVINEQFFGPGTRLTVL.

This clonotype has ten or more counts. The V and J genes are TRBV15 and TRBJ2-3; D is possibly TRBD1 or TRBD2 (5 bases each). Germline CDR1 reads LNHNV; CDR2 reads YYDKDF (reference sequence). V shed 0 bases and J shed 5 bases, with 21 bases lying between them. The CDR3 is 18 residues long. DNA of the CDR3: TGTGCCACCAGCAGAGATATGTACAGAGAGGGACCGCAAGATACGCAGTATTTT. It yields the protein CATSRDMYREGPQDTQYF.

A few counts support this clonotype. V and J are TRBV7-9 and TRBJ1-2, with 10 bases fitting TRBD1. CDR3 length: 15 residues. The germline CDR1 and CDR2 sequences are SEHNR and FQNEAQ (reference sequence). V lost 8 bases, J lost 4 bases, and 10 bases stayed unmatched. CDR3 nucleotides: TGTGCCAGCTCGTCCGGGACAGGGGAACCCTATGGCTACACCTTC. It specifies CASSSGTGEPYGYTF.

This clonotype was seen only a few times. This chain uses TRBV7-9 with TRBJ2-1, with TRBD1 identical over 7 bases. Losses at the gene ends were 3 bases for V and 5 bases for J; bases not matched to a gene: 10. The CDR3 spans 16 residues. In germline, CDR1 is SEHNR, CDR2 FQNEAQ (reference sequence). CDR3 nucleotides: TGTGCCAGCAGCTTCACCGGGACAGAAAGAAACAATGAGCAGTTCTTC. Protein: CASSFTGTERNNEQFF.

This clonotype was seen only a few times. The chain couples TRBV6-4 to TRBJ2-2; 7 positions agree with TRBD1. The CDR3 is 15 amino acids. Losses at the gene ends were 0 bases for V and 4 bases for J; bases not matched to a gene: 2. In germline, CDR1 is MRHNA, CDR2 SNTAGT. This CDR3 reads CASSDSTGSTGELFF. The CDR3 region has the DNA TGTGCCAGCAGTGACTCGACAGGGTCCACCGGGGAGCTGTTTTTT.

This clonotype was observed a handful of times. The chain recombines TRBV25-1 with TRBJ2-3; 9 bases map to TRBD1. The CDR3 loop spans 19 amino acids. V lost 1 base and J lost 2; bases outside the gene matches: 13. CDR1 and CDR2 (germline): MGHDK, SYGVNS. In DNA, the CDR3 is TGTGCCAGCAGTGAATCGGGACAGGGCCTGGTTGGGTTCACAGATACGCAGTATTTT. Its translation is CASSESGQGLVGFTDTQYF.

This clonotype was detected ten times or more. The J gene is TRBJ1-2, the V gene TRBV12-5; no firm D call. Trimming removed 5 bases at V and 14 bases at J, with 12 bases between. This CDR3 has 10 residues. The germline V gene has CDR1 LGHNT and CDR2 FRNRAP. Written as DNA, the CDR3 is TGTGCTAGTGGTACCACAGCGGTTACCTTC. Translation gives CASGTTAVTF.

The rearrangement uses TRBV11-2 and TRBJ2-5; 16 nucleotides line up with TRBD2. V dropped 5 bases and J dropped 1; count of bases not matched to a gene: 7. This CDR3 has 18 residues. CDR1 and CDR2 (germline): SGHAT, FQNNGV. CDR3 region: CASSTGTSGREPQETQYF. DNA for the CDR3: TGTGCCAGCAGCACCGGGACTAGCGGGAGGGAACCCCAAGAGACCCAGTACTTC.

This clonotype showed up many times. The chain joins TRBV7-2 to TRBJ1-2; tentatively, D is TRBD1 (5 bases). Per germline, CDR1 SGHTA and CDR2 FQGNSA. V lost 5 bases and J 3 bases, leaving 13 bases between the germline ends. The CDR3 loop spans 14 amino acids. The CDR3 spells CASSPPVGDYGYTF. For the CDR3, the DNA is TGTGCCAGCAGCCCGCCCGTGGGGGACTATGGCTACACCTTC.

This clonotype was detected only a few times. The V and J genes are TRBV24-1 and TRBJ2-3; D gene uncertain. The CDR3 length is 16 residues. V dropped 1 base and J dropped 2 bases, with 12 bases sitting between them. Germline loops: CDR1 KGHDR, CDR2 SFDVKD. The CDR3 region is CATSDFPTVNTDTQYF. The CDR3 DNA reads as TGTGCCACCAGTGATTTCCCGACGGTTAACACAGATACGCAGTATTTT.

In this sample, this clonotype turned up a few times. For the CDR3, the DNA is TGTGCCAGCAGTTACCCCGACGGGGAATCCCTGTGGCCCCAGTACTTC. Translated: CASSYPDGESLWPQYF. V gene TRBV12-3 or TRBV12-4 combines with J gene TRBJ2-5; D perhaps matches TRBD2 (5 bases). Deletions cut 4 bases from V and 9 bases from J, with 24 bases between. The length of the CDR3 is 16 residues.